This T cell receptor beta chain emerged from a study of response to subunit inactivated influenza vaccine. The ends lost 3 bases at V and 8 bases at J; junction bases unmatched: 8. The CDR3 has 14 amino acids. Germline loops: CDR1 DFQATT, CDR2 SNEGSKA (reference sequence). This clonotype appeared a few times. TCRdb passed the RT-PCR reads through MiXCR, listing each CDR3 protein once. The data contain roughly 780,000 distinct CDR3 sequences, around 18% of them seen just once; the ten biggest clones take up about a tenth. This chain links TRBV20-1 with TRBJ1-4, with 8 nucleotides matching TRBD1. The sequencing used PBMCs from blood, collected roughly 5 days after vaccination. This clonotype was obtained from a man in his forties or fifties who received an inactivated influenza vaccine. The CDR3 bases are TGCAGTGCTAGGCCGACAGGGGATGGGGAAAAACTGTTTTTT. It translates to CSARPTGDGEKLFF.